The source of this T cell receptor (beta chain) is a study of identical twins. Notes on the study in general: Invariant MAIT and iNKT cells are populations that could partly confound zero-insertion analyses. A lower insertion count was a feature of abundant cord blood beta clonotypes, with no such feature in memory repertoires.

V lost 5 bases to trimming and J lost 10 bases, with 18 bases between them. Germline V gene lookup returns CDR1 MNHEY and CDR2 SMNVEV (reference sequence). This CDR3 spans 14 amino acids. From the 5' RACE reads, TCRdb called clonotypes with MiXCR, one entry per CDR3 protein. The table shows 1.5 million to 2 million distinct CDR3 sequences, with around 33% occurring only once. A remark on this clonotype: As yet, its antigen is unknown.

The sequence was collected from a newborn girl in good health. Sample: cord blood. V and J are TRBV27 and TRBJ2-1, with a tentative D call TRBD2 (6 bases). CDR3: CASSLRLGSYEQFF. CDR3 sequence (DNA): TGTGCCAGCAGTCTTCGACTAGGTTCCTACGAGCAGTTCTTC.